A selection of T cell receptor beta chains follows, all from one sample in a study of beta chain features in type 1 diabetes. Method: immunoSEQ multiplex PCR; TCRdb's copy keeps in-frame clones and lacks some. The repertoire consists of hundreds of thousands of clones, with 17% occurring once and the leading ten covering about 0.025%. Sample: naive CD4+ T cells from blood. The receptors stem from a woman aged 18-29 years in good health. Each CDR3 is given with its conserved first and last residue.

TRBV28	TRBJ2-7	CASTRGSVYEQYF
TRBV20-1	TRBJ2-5	CSARVETQYF
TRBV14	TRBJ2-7	CASSPRTSGSFYEQYF
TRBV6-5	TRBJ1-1	CASSYSEGARTEAFF
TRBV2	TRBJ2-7	CACLGTYEQYF
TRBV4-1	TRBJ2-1	CASSQENLVVMFGEQFF
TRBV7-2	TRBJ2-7	CASSEGRHRDEQYF
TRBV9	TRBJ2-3	CASSRTGSTDTQYF
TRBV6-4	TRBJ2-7	CASSGLAGTSYEQYF
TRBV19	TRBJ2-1	CASSIRNSYNEQFF
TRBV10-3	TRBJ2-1	CAISGAYELFF
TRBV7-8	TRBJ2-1	CASSLARLAEQFF
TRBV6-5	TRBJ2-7	CPSSYGGHDEQYF
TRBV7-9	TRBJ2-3	CASSLGTGNTDTQYF
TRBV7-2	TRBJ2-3	CASSSYRGNTDTQYF
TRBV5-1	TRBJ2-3	CASSFPSAQGVLSQYF
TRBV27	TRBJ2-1	CASSFGGSHNEQFF
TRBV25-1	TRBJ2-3	CASSEFKGGTDTQYF
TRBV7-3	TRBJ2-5	CASSLNGDRVGQTQYF
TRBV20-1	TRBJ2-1	CSANPGYGQFF
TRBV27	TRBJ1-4	CASRRTGVGEKLFF
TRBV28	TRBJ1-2	CASSRGFGTYGYTF
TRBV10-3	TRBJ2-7	CAIRDPGTSGRTYEQYF
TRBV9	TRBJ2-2	CASSWASEHTGELFF
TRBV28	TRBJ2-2	CASSGNTGELFF
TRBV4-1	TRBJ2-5	CASSLFGGQETQYF
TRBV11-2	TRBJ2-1	CASSIGHSGSAFNEQFF
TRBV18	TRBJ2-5	CASSPRQTQETQYF
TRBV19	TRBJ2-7	CASRTRQGTEQYF
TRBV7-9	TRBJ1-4	CASSLTASNEKLFF
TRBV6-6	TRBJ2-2	CASSYGGADTGELFF
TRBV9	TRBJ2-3	CASSVGSGRTDTQYF
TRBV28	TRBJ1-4	CASSQPGAAANEKLFF
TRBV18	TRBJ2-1	CASSQTGDYNEQFF
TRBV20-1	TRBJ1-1	CSARAGTEAFF
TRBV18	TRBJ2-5	CASSPVQETQYF
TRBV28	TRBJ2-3	CASSLSRAGTDTQYF
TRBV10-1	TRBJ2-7	CASSGFGEQYF
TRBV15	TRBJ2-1	CATSRPTGGFNNEQFF
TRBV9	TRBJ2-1	CASSVTSQGQFF
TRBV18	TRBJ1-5	CASSPNTGFSNQPQHF
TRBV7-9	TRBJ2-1	CASSRTTGPEQFF
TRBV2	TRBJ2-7	CASRNIAGALEQYF
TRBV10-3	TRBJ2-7	CASRTTTYEQYF
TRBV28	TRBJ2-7	CASTSAGGFYEQYF
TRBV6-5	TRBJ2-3	CASSLALGTDTQYF